These 27 T cell receptor beta chains share one sample of origin, sequenced in a study of regulatory T cells in long-lasting Graves disease. Building the TCR beta libraries relied on iRepertoire HTBI primers, and CDR3 regions underwent Arm-PCR. MiXCR was run by TCRdb on the multiplex PCR reads, yielding one entry per CDR3 protein. The table has roughly 420,000 distinct CDR3 sequences, 16% seen once; the top ten hold about 23%. The time point is: newly diagnosed GD, antithyroid drugs for less than 3 months. Generation of the TCR library employed RNA extracted from PBMCs. These data were also reused for a study on T cells in Graves' hyperthyroidism and ophthalmopathy.

The sequences come from peripheral blood mononuclear cells (PBMCs), collected at new diagnosis, from a patient treated with antithyroid drugs. These receptor sequences come from a woman aged 18-35 years with Graves disease.

This clonotype was detected ten times or more. V gene TRBV20-1 combines with J gene TRBJ2-1, with TRBD1 matching 7 bases. Germline CDR1 is DFQATT and CDR2 is SNEGSKA (reference sequence). The V gene end was trimmed by 4 bases and the J gene end by 0 bases; junction bases not matched to a gene: 9. This CDR3 has 16 residues. Here the CDR3 reads CSANTGDRSSYNEQFF. The DNA for the CDR3 is TGCAGTGCTAATACAGGGGACCGTAGCTCCTACAATGAGCAGTTCTTC.

CDR3 sequence reads: CASSWGDRGLTEAFF. The CDR3 coding sequence is TGTGCCAGCAGCTGGGGGGACAGGGGGCTCACTGAAGCTTTCTTT. The chain joins TRBV7-9 to TRBJ1-1, with 12 bases aligning to TRBD1. Trimming took 4 bases from V and 4 from J; bases not matched to a gene: 4. The CDR3 totals 15 residues. Germline CDR1 is SEHNR and CDR2 is FQNEAQ (reference sequence).

The chain links TRBV19 to TRBJ2-2; unclear D gene. The CDR3 spans 14 residues. V lost 3 bases and J lost 5, with 10 bases in between. Germline V gives CDR1 LNHDA, CDR2 SQIVND (reference sequence). CDR3 sequence: CASSIEGRTGELFF. CDR3 in DNA: TGTGCCAGTAGTATCGAAGGTCGGACCGGGGAGCTGTTTTTT.

This clonotype was seen at least ten times. The chain carries TRBV2 and TRBJ2-1, with D tentatively TRBD1 (5 bases). Germline CDR1 is SNHLY and CDR2 is FYNNEI. The CDR3 runs to 11 residues. Trimming cost V 8 bases and J 10 bases, with 12 bases left between them. DNA for the CDR3: TGTGCCAGCGTTAGGGGCCCCGAGCAGTTCTTC. Translated: CASVRGPEQFF.

This clonotype was observed many times. V gene TRBV7-2 combines with J gene TRBJ2-6; 7 bases match TRBD2. From germline, CDR1 is SGHTA and CDR2 FQGNSA. The J segment lost 0 bases and the V segment lost 1 base, leaving 3 bases of the junction unmatched. The CDR3 spans 17 residues. The CDR3 loop reads CASSLVAGSSGANVLTF. The CDR3 DNA sequence: TGTGCCAGCAGCTTAGTAGCGGGTTCCTCTGGGGCCAACGTCCTGACTTTC. The full variable domain, rest sourced from reference TRBV7-2 and TRBJ2-6, is GAGVSQSPSNKVTEKGKDVELRCDPISGHTALYWYRQSLGQGLEFLIYFQGNSAPDKSGLPSDRFSAERTGGSVSTLTIQRTQQEDSAVYLCASSLVAGSSGANVLTFGAGSRLTVL.

A few counts support this clonotype. This rearrangement joins TRBV10-3 to TRBJ1-3; D call uncertain. V was clipped by 5 bases and J by 1 base, with 9 bases between them. The CDR3 length is 14 residues. The germline V gene encodes CDR1 ENHRY and CDR2 SYGVKD. CDR3 residues: CAISSPRSGNTIYF. The DNA of the CDR3 is TGTGCCATCAGTAGTCCCAGATCTGGAAACACCATATATTTT.

This clonotype was counted ten times or more. The V and J genes are TRBV29-1 and TRBJ2-7; D perhaps matches TRBD2 (6 bases). The CDR3 contains 13 residues. Trimming left V 2 bases short and J 5 bases short, with 13 bases between. CDR1 is SQVTM, CDR2 ANQGSEA, per germline. This chain's CDR3 is CSVELDYHNEQYF. CDR3 in DNA: TGCAGCGTTGAACTGGACTACCACAACGAGCAGTACTTC.

This clonotype was observed a few times. The rearrangement joins TRBV18 to TRBJ2-3; 10 positions match TRBD1. V was pared by 4 bases and J by 0 bases, with 10 bases of the junction left unmatched. This CDR3 spans 18 amino acids. Germline CDR1 and CDR2: KGHSH and LQKENI. This CDR3 reads CASSLLDRGRGSTDTQYF. The CDR3 nucleotides are TGTGCCAGCTCACTCCTTGACAGGGGGCGAGGTAGCACAGATACGCAGTATTTT.

This clonotype was detected ten times or more. The gene calls are TRBV12-3 or TRBV12-4 and TRBJ2-1, with 8 nucleotides matching TRBD1. Trimming at V came to 4 bases and at J to 5 bases, leaving 4 bases not matched to a gene. This CDR3 is built from 14 residues. CDR3 nucleotides: TGTGCCAGCAGTTCACAGGGGGAGAACAATGAGCAGTTCTTC. As protein: CASSSQGENNEQFF.

This clonotype was seen only a few times. The J gene is TRBJ2-3, the V gene TRBV6-2 or TRBV6-3; 11 bases match TRBD2. CDR1 and CDR2 from the germline V gene are MNHEY and SVGEGT. The V segment lost 5 bases and the J segment 5 bases; nucleotides outside the gene matches: 15. This CDR3 has 18 residues. The CDR3 spells CASSNSGRAGIGKDTQYF. CDR3 coding DNA: TGTGCCAGCAGTAATAGCGGGAGGGCCGGAATAGGAAAAGATACGCAGTATTTT.

The rearrangement joins TRBV29-1 to TRBJ2-5; D call uncertain. Germline CDR1 is SQVTM and CDR2 is ANQGSEA. Deletions cut 7 bases from V and 5 bases from J, with 17 bases between. This CDR3 has 13 amino acids. The CDR3 sequence is CSAYIPVGETQYF. The CDR3 DNA follows: TGCAGCGCGTATATACCGGTCGGGGAGACCCAGTACTTC.

This clonotype was recorded many times. The rearrangement uses TRBV18 and TRBJ2-1; 8 bases are a match to TRBD2. The CDR3 is 13 amino acids. Germline CDR1 reads KGHSH; CDR2 reads LQKENI. Germline trimming cut 4 bases from V and 8 bases from J; bases unmatched to any gene: 4. This CDR3 is CASSRAGGDEQFF. The CDR3 DNA is TGTGCCAGCTCACGCGCGGGGGGTGATGAGCAGTTCTTC.

This clonotype was detected ten times or more. V gene TRBV7-3 combines with J gene TRBJ1-1; 7 bases line up with TRBD1. Trimming at V came to 4 bases and at J to 5 bases, leaving 4 bases not matched to a gene. Per the germline V gene, CDR1 is SGHTA and CDR2 is FQGTGA. This CDR3 region has 13 residues. The DNA of the CDR3 is TGTGCCAGCAGCTCTGGGACAGCGACTGAAGCTTTCTTT. Its translation is CASSSGTATEAFF.

This clonotype was observed a few times. The rearrangement links TRBV7-2 to TRBJ2-7; possible D gene TRBD1, 5 bases. V gave up 1 base and J gave up 5 bases, with 15 bases separating them. Germline V lookup: CDR1 SGHTA, CDR2 FQGNSA. CDR3 length: 15 amino acids. In nucleotides, the CDR3 is TGTGCCAGCAGCTTAGTTATCTCAGGGTACGACGAGCAGTACTTC. It is translated as CASSLVISGYDEQYF.

This clonotype was counted at least ten times. This chain connects TRBV7-8 to TRBJ1-2; D is ambiguous. V lost 0 bases and J lost 0, with 11 bases in between. CDR1 SGHVS and CDR2 FQNEAQ come from the germline V gene. The CDR3 spans 16 residues. Here the CDR3 reads CASSLARPAPNYGYTF. DNA for the CDR3: TGTGCCAGCAGCTTAGCAAGGCCGGCCCCTAACTATGGCTACACCTTC.

This clonotype was detected many times. This rearrangement joins TRBV28 to TRBJ2-7, with 8 bases that match TRBD1. Trimming at V came to 5 bases and at J to 6 bases, leaving 9 bases not matched to a gene. Germline CDR1 MDHEN, CDR2 SYDVKM. The CDR3 totals 14 residues. In nucleotides, the CDR3 is TGTGCCAGCAGTCTGGACAGGGTTAGTCTCGAGCAGTACTTC. Protein sequence: CASSLDRVSLEQYF.

This clonotype was found many times. The chain carries TRBV11-2 and TRBJ1-2; D gene ambiguous. Germline V gives CDR1 SGHAT, CDR2 FQNNGV. This CDR3 contains 13 residues. Trimming shortened V by 2 bases and J by 3 bases, and 7 bases separated the two germline ends. The CDR3 region is CASSLLLDYGYTF. The CDR3 region has the DNA TGTGCCAGCAGCTTATTATTGGACTATGGCTACACCTTC.

There are many counts of this clonotype. The CDR3 spells CSARVSLAGAGEQFF. Here the CDR3 DNA reads TGCAGTGCTAGAGTTTCACTAGCGGGAGCGGGCGAGCAGTTCTTC. The chain couples TRBV20-1 to TRBJ2-1; 11 positions agree with TRBD2. Germline V gene lookup returns CDR1 DFQATT and CDR2 SNEGSKA (reference sequence). The length of the CDR3 is 15 residues. Trimming at V came to 1 base and at J to 10 bases, leaving 9 bases not matched to a gene.

This clonotype was detected ten times or more. The V and J genes are TRBV20-1 and TRBJ2-1; D is unresolved. Germline CDR1 DFQATT, CDR2 SNEGSKA (reference sequence). The CDR3 runs 13 residues. V was pared by 3 bases and J by 4 bases, with 10 bases between. Here the CDR3 reads CSASSTMYNEQFF. CDR3 sequence (DNA): TGCAGTGCTAGCTCTACGATGTACAATGAGCAGTTCTTC.

This clonotype was detected only once. This may stem from a read error, because a much larger clone lies one nucleotide away. The CDR3 coding sequence is TGTGCCAGCAGCTTGAGTCCAGCGACCGAGCAGTACTTC. Translation: CASSLSPATEQYF. This chain links TRBV7-2 with TRBJ2-7; D not resolved. V dropped 3 bases and J dropped 6 bases, with 12 bases sitting between them. This CDR3 has 13 amino acids. Germline values: CDR1 SGHTA, CDR2 FQGNSA.

This clonotype appeared many times. V gene TRBV28 combines with J gene TRBJ2-3; tentative D call: TRBD1 (7 bases). Germline V gives CDR1 MDHEN, CDR2 SYDVKM. V gave up 2 bases and J gave up 11 bases, with 26 bases separating them. This CDR3 comprises 17 residues. CDR3 sequence: CASSLAYRGGYLEGQYF. The CDR3 DNA reads TGTGCCAGCAGTTTAGCCTACAGGGGAGGATACCTTGAGGGGCAGTATTTT.

This chain links TRBV25-1 with TRBJ2-3, with D perhaps matching TRBD1 (5 bases). Germline lookup yields CDR1 MGHDK and CDR2 SYGVNS. Trimming shortened V by 5 bases and J by 2 bases, and 11 bases separated the two germline ends. This CDR3 contains 14 residues. The CDR3 here is CASSTRQYTDTQYF. The CDR3 DNA is TGTGCCAGCAGTACCAGACAGTACACAGATACGCAGTATTTT.

There are many counts of this clonotype. J is TRBJ2-1 and V is TRBV29-1; D may be TRBD2 (5 bases). V was pared by 7 bases and J by 3 bases, with 13 bases between. The CDR3 has 13 residues. CDR1 is SQVTM and CDR2 is ANQGSEA in the germline V gene. This chain's CDR3 is CSASASGYNEQFF. CDR3 nucleotide sequence: TGCAGCGCCTCAGCGAGCGGCTACAATGAGCAGTTCTTC.

This clonotype appeared a few times. V is TRBV5-8 and J is TRBJ2-1; 10 positions match TRBD1. Germline CDR1 SGHTS, CDR2 YDEGEE. Losses at the gene ends were 3 bases for V and 8 bases for J; bases not matched to a gene: 8. The CDR3 runs 15 residues. The CDR3 reads CASSSGQGVIDEQFF. In DNA form, the CDR3 reads TGTGCCAGCAGCTCTGGACAGGGGGTTATCGATGAGCAGTTCTTC.

This clonotype showed up many times. This sequence joins TRBV3-1 and TRBJ2-2; maybe TRBD2 (5 bases). This CDR3 has 16 amino acids. Germline CDR1 is LGHDT and CDR2 is YNNKEL (reference sequence). The germline V and J ends were trimmed by 1 base and 2 bases, with 11 bases remaining between them. The CDR3 nucleotides are TGTGCCAGCAGCCAAGGGGTAGGGAGTAACACCGGGGAGCTGTTTTTT. Translating it yields CASSQGVGSNTGELFF.

The table lists this clonotype with many counts. The chain is built from TRBV29-1 and TRBJ2-3; D is unresolved. V was shortened by 8 bases and J by 2 bases, with 20 bases between the two germline ends. In germline, CDR1 is SQVTM, CDR2 ANQGSEA. This CDR3 has 15 residues. CDR3 loop: CSTEPPGWDTDTQYF. CDR3 in DNA: TGCAGCACCGAACCCCCCGGCTGGGACACAGATACGCAGTATTTT.

This clonotype came up many times. This chain uses TRBV11-2 with TRBJ2-2; 8 nucleotides agree with TRBD2. V trimming: 4 bases; J trimming: 2 bases; junction bases outside the gene matches: 6. Looked up from germline, CDR1 is SGHAT and CDR2 is FQNNGV. This CDR3 has 16 residues. CDR3 sequence: CASSSLSGINTGELFF. CDR3 DNA: TGTGCCAGCAGCTCTCTTAGCGGGATCAACACCGGGGAGCTGTTTTTT.